This TCR beta chain appears in the sequencing data of a study of persistence of HIV-infected CD4 T cells. Across the whole study: Blood samples, up to 180 mL, came from multiple time points, except a couple of leukapheresis donors sampled once.

With respect to this clone: What it recognizes is unknown.

This nonspecific control used anti-CD3/anti-CD28 bead stimulation of CD4+ T cells. CD4+ T cells upregulating both CD40 ligand and CD69 were sorted as responding cells. An approximately 19-hour stimulation of CD8-depleted PBMCs used anti-CD28/CD49d costimulation, CD40-blocking antibody and enfuvirtide. The libraries were made with immunoSEQ version 4 in survey mode. Genomic DNA was diluted to around 10 ng/uL, up to roughly 1 ug per sample. Using immunoSEQ multiplex PCR, the repertoire was profiled, and TCRdb retains in-frame clones only, with some absent. Among about 46,000 clones listed, over 80% were seen once. This CDR3 is built from 17 residues. The junction had 20 bases not matched to a gene; V was cut back by 8 bases and J by 6 bases. Germline V gene lookup returns CDR1 MDHEN and CDR2 SYDVKM. Findings of the study overall: CMV- and Gag-responding cells had lower TCRbeta richness than CD3/CD28-responding cells.

The material sequenced was CD4+ T cells sorted from PBMCs after 18-hour stimulation, taken from a patient who received antiretroviral therapy. The sequence came from an adult woman with HIV who was CMV-seropositive. The chain links TRBV28 to TRBJ2-7; 9 bases agree with TRBD1. CDR3 sequence reads: CASDGGPGQGFSGEQYF. The CDR3 DNA reads TGTGCCAGCGATGGAGGGCCGGGACAGGGATTTTCGGGCGAGCAGTACTTC.